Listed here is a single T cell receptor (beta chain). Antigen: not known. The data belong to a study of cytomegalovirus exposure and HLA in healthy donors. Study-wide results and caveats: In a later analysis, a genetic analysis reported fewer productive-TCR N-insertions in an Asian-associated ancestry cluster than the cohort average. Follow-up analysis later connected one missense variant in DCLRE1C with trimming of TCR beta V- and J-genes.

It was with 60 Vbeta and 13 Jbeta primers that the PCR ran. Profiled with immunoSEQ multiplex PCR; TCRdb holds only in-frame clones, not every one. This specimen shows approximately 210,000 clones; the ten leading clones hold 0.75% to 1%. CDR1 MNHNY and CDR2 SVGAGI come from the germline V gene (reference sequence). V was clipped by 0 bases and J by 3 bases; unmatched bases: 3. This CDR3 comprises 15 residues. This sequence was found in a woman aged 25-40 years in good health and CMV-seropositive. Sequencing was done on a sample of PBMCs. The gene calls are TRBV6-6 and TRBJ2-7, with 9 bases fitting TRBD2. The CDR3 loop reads CASSYSVAGDYEQYF. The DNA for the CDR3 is TGTGCCAGCAGTTACTCTGTAGCGGGAGACTACGAGCAGTACTTC.